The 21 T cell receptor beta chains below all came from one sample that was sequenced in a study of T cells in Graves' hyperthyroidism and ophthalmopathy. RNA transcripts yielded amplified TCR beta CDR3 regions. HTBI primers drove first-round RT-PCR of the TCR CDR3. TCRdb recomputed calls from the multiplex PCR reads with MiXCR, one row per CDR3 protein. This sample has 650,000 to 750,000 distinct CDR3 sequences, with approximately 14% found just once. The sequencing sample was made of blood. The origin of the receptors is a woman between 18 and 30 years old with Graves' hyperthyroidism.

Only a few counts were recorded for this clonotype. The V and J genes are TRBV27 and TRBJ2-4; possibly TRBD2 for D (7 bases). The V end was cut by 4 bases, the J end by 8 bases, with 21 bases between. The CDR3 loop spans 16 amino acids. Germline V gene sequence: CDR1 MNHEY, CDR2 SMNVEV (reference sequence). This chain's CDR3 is CASSWSPRGAQDIQYF. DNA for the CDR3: TGTGCCAGCAGTTGGTCCCCCCGGGGGGCTCAGGACATTCAGTACTTC.

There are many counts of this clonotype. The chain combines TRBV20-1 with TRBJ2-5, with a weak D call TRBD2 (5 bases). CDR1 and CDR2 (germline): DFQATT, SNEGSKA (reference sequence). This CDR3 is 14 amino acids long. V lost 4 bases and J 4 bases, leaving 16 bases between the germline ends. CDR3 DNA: TGCAGTGCTATGGTCGGGAAGTATCCAGAGACCCAGTACTTC. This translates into CSAMVGKYPETQYF.

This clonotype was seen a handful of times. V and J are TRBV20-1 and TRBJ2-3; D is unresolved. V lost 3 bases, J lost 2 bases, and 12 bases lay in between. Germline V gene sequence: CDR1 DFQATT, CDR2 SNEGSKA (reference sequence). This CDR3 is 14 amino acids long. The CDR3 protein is CSASPSLLTDTQYF. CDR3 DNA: TGCAGTGCTAGTCCCAGCCTCCTCACAGATACGCAGTATTTT.

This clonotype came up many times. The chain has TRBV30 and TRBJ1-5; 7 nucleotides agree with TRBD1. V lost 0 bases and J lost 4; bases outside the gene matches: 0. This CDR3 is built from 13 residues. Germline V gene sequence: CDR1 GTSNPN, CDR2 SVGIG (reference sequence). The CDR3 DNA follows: TGTGCCTGGAGTGTACAGGGGAATCAGCCCCAGCATTTT. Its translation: CAWSVQGNQPQHF.

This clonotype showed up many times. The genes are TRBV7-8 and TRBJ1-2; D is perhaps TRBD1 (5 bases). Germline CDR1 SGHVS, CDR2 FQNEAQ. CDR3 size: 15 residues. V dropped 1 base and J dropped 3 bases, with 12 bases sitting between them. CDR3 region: CASSLEGRGYYGYTF. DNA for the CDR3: TGTGCCAGCAGCTTAGAGGGTCGGGGGTACTATGGCTACACCTTC. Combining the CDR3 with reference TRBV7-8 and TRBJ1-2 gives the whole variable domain GAGVSQSPRYKVAKRGQDVALRCDPISGHVSLFWYQQALGQGPEFLTYFQNEAQLDKSGLPSDRFFAERPEGSVSTLKIQRTQQEDSAVYLCASSLEGRGYYGYTFGSGTRLTVV.

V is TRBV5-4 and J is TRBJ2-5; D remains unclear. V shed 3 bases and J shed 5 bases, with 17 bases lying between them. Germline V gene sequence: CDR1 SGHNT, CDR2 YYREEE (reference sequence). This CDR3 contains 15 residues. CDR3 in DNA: TGTGCCAGCAGCTCGCTGCCTTCGAACGTTGAGACCCAGTACTTC. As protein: CASSSLPSNVETQYF.

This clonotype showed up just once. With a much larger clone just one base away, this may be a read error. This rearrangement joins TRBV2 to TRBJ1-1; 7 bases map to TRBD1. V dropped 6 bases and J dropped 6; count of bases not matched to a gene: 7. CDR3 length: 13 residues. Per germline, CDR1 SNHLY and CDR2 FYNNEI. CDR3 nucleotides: TGTGCCAGCAGGCAGGGGGGGGACCCTGAAGCTTTCTTT. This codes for CASRQGGDPEAFF. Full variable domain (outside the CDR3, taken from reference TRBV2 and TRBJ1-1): EPEVTQTPSHQVTQMGQEVILRCVPISNHLYFYWYRQILGQKVEFLVSFYNNEISEKSEIFDDQFSVERPDGSNFTLKIRSTKLEDSAMYFCASRQGGDPEAFFGQGTRLTVV.

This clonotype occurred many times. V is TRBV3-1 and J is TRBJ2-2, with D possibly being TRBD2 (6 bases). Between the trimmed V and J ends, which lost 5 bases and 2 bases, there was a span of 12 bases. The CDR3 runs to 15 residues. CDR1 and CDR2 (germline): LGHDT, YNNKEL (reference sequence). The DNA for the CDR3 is TGTGCCAGCAGCTCAGGACTAACCAACACCGGGGAGCTGTTTTTT. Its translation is CASSSGLTNTGELFF.

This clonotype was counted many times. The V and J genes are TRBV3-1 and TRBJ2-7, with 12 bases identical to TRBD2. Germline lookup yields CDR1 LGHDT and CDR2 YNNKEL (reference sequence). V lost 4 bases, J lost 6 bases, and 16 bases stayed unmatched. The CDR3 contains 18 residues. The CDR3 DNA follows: TGTGCCAGCAGCCGACTCGGACTAGCGGGACCCGAGAGGACCGAGCAGTACTTC. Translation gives CASSRLGLAGPERTEQYF.

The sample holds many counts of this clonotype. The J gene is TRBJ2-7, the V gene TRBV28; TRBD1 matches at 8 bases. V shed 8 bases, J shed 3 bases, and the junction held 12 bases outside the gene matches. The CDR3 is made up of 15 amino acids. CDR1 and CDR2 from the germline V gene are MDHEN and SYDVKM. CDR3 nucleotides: TGTGCCAGCCGCTATACTGACAGGGGCTACTACGAGCAGTACTTC. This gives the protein CASRYTDRGYYEQYF.

CDR3 sequence: CASTLRGWVDQPQHF. The CDR3 DNA follows: TGTGCCAGCACTCTCAGGGGGTGGGTAGATCAGCCCCAGCATTTT. This chain connects TRBV28 to TRBJ1-5; the match to TRBD1 covers 7 bases. Per germline, CDR1 MDHEN and CDR2 SYDVKM. CDR3 length: 15 residues. V dropped 7 bases and J dropped 5; count of bases not matched to a gene: 11.

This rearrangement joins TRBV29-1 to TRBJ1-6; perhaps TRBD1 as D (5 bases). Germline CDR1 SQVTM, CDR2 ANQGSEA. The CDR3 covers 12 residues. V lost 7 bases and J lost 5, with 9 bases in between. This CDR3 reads CSAGDDNSPLHF. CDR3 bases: TGCAGCGCTGGGGACGATAATTCACCCCTCCACTTT.

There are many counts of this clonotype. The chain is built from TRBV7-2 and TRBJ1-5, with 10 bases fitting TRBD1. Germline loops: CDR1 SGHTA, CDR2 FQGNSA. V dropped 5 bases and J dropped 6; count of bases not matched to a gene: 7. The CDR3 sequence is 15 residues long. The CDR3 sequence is CASSHGTGEAQPQHF. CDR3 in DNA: TGTGCCAGCAGCCACGGGACAGGGGAGGCTCAGCCCCAGCATTTT.

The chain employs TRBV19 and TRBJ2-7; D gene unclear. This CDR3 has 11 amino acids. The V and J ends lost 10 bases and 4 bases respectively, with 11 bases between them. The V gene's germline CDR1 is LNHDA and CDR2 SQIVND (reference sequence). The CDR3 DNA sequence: TGTGCCACTCGGCTGGGATACGAGCAGTACTTC. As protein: CATRLGYEQYF.

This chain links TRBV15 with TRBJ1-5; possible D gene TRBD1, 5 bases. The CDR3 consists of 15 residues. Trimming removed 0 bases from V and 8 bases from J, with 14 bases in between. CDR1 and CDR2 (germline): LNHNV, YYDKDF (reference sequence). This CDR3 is CATSRDQGINKPQHF. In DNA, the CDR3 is TGTGCCACCAGCAGAGATCAGGGAATTAATAAGCCCCAGCATTTT.

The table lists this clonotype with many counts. As DNA, the CDR3 is TGTGCCACCAGCATCCTAAAGACAGGGGGTCAGCCCCAGCATTTT. Its protein is CATSILKTGGQPQHF. V and J are TRBV15 and TRBJ1-5, with 9 bases fitting TRBD1. There are 15 residues in the CDR3. Germline CDR1 is LNHNV and CDR2 is YYDKDF (reference sequence). V shed 4 bases and J 6 bases; nucleotides not matched to a gene: 7.

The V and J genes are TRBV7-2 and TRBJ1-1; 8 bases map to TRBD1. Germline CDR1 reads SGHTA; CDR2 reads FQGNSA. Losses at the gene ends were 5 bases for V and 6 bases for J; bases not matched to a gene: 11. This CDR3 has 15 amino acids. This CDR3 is CASSLSGQGGSEAFF. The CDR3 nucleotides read TGTGCCAGCAGCCTCTCCGGACAGGGAGGGTCTGAAGCTTTCTTT.

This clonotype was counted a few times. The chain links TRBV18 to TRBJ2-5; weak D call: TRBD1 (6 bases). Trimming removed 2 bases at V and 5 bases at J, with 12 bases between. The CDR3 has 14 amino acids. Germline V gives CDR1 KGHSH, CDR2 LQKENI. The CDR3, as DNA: TGTGCCAGCTCACCAGAGGCAGGGGTGGAGACCCAGTACTTC. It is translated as CASSPEAGVETQYF. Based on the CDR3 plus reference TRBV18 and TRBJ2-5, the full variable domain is NAGVMQNPRHLVRRRGQEARLRCSPMKGHSHVYWYRQLPEEGLKFMVYLQKENIIDESGMPKERFSAEFPKEGPSILRIQQVVRGDSAAYFCASSPEAGVETQYFGPGTRLLVL.

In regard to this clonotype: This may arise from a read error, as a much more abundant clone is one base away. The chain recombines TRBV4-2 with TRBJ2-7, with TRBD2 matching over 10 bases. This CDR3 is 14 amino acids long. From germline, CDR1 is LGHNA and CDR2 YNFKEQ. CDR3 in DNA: TGTGCCGGCAGCCAAGTAGCGGGAGGAAACGAGCAGTACTTC. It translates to CAGSQVAGGNEQYF.

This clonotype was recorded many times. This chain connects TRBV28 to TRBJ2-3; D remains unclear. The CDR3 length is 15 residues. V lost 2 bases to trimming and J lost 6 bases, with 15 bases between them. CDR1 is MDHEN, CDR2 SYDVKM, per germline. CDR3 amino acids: CASSLGRPRSDTQYF. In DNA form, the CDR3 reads TGTGCCAGCAGTTTAGGCCGCCCGAGGTCGGATACGCAGTATTTT.

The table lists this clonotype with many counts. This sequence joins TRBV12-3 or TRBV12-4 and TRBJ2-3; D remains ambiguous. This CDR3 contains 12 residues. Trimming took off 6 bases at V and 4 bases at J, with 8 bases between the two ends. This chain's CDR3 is CASRRTADTQYF. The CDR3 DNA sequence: TGTGCCAGCAGGAGGACGGCAGATACGCAGTATTTT.